This T cell receptor beta chain was sequenced during a study of blood T cell repertoires in COVID-19. Overall study: Samples came from the United States, Italy and Spain, spanning acute and convalescent COVID-19.

In the authors' methods: Estimation of nucleated cell counts relied on the amplification of reference gene primers. Sequencing was performed with immunoSEQ multiplex PCR; in TCRdb, only in-frame clones are kept and a portion is missing. V and J calls plus clone size are reproduced from that table; the DNA served to infer D and trimming. Among about 370,000 clones, 85% to 90% were seen once, and the ten largest hold over 0.95%. Germline-derived CDR1 and CDR2 are MRHNA and SNTAGT. V was clipped by 6 bases and J by 7 bases, with 19 bases between them. CDR3 length: 14 amino acids. Individuals drawn from under 30 US areas were roughly 18 to 95 years old.

The receptor was derived from a man aged 18-30 years who had recovered from COVID-19. Sequencing was performed on PBMCs or T cells enriched from blood (not recorded which). This chain joins TRBV6-4 and TRBJ2-7; D is possibly TRBD1 (6 bases). In DNA, the CDR3 is TGTGCCAGCAGCCTACAGGGTCCTACTAAGGAGCAGTACTTC. It is translated as CASSLQGPTKEQYF.